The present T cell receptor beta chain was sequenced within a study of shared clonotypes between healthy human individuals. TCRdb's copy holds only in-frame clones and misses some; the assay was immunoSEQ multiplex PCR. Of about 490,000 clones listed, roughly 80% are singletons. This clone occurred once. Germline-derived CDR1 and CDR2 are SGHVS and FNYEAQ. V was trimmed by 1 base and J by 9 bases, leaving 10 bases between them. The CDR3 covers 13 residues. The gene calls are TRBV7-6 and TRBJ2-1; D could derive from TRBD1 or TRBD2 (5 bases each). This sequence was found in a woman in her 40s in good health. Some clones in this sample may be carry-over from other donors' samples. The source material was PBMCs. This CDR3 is CASSLVGESEQFF. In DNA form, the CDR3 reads TGTGCCAGCAGCTTAGTGGGGGAGAGTGAGCAGTTCTTC.